A single TCR beta chain is shown here with its context. Unique molecular identifiers were used to barcode this TCRbeta library. One entry per CDR3 protein, called by TCRdb with MiXCR from the PCR reads. The sample carries some 640,000 distinct CDR3 sequences, roughly 15% recorded once. The record originates from a study of T-cell reconstitution after alpha-beta-depleted transplantation in children. The germline CDR1 and CDR2 sequences are ENHRY and SYGVKD. The V end lost 0 bases, the J end lost 1 base, and 4 bases lay between the germline ends. The CDR3 has 14 amino acids. The chain uses TRBV10-3 and TRBJ2-4, with D unclear. The input for sequencing was PBMCs from the stem cell graft donor, taken from the stem cell graft. This receptor was taken from a human donor who donated a stem cell graft to a child with acute myeloid leukemia. The CDR3 sequence is CAISESGAKNIQYF. The CDR3 nucleotides read TGTGCCATCAGTGAGTCAGGGGCCAAAAACATTCAGTACTTC.